Listed below are T cell receptor beta chains from one sample, sequenced in a study of shared clonotypes between healthy human individuals. Only in-frame clones appear in the TCRdb table, and some are missing; sequencing was by immunoSEQ multiplex PCR. The table has roughly 640,000 clones, around 97% seen once. Sequenced material: naive CD4+ T cells sorted from blood. The receptors were gathered from a woman aged 30 to 39 in good health. CDR3s include the opening cysteine and the closing phenylalanine or tryptophan. Fields, in order: CDR3 length, V gene, clone size, J gene, D gene, CDR3 DNA, CDR3 protein. The D gene is left open where the match is weak. Size is omitted from some rows. Given values are once, few, many or a class for expanded clones.

len: 15; v_gene: TRBV2; abundance: -; j_gene: TRBJ2-7; d_gene: TRBD2; CDR3nt: TGTGCCAGCAGTGCGTCGGGACTAGCCTACGGGGAGCAGTACTTC; CDR3aa: CASSASGLAYGEQYF
len: 16; v_gene: TRBV2; abundance: -; j_gene: TRBJ1-1; d_gene: TRBD1; CDR3nt: TGTGCCAGCAATCAACCTTGGGACAGGGGAGCGGGTCGGGCTTTCTTT; CDR3aa: CASNQPWDRGAGRAFF
len: 12; v_gene: TRBV6-7; abundance: -; j_gene: TRBJ2-1; d_gene: TRBD2; CDR3nt: TGTGCCAGAACTAGCGGGGTGAATGAGCAGTTCTTC; CDR3aa: CARTSGVNEQFF
len: 13; v_gene: TRBV15; abundance: once; j_gene: TRBJ1-1; d_gene: -; CDR3nt: TGTGCCACCAGCAGAGATTGGGGGCCGGAAGCTTTCTTT; CDR3aa: CATSRDWGPEAFF
len: 15; v_gene: TRBV5-1; abundance: -; j_gene: TRBJ1-5; d_gene: -; CDR3nt: TGCGCCAGCAGCTTGGCCGGAACAGAGCATCAGCCCCAGCATTTT; CDR3aa: CASSLAGTEHQPQHF
len: 13; v_gene: TRBV13; abundance: -; j_gene: TRBJ1-2; d_gene: -; CDR3nt: TGTGCCATCAGTGATACAGAGAACTATGGCTACACCTTC; CDR3aa: CAISDTENYGYTF
len: 15; v_gene: TRBV7-2; abundance: once; j_gene: TRBJ2-1; d_gene: TRBD2; CDR3nt: TGTGCCAGCAGCTTAGGGGCGGGAGGGCCTTATGAGCAGTTCTTC; CDR3aa: CASSLGAGGPYEQFF
len: 18; v_gene: TRBV14; abundance: -; j_gene: TRBJ1-1; d_gene: -; CDR3nt: TGTGCCAGCAGCCAGGTGCCAGCGTGGGCGGGCCTGAACACTGAAGCTTTCTTT; CDR3aa: CASSQVPAWAGLNTEAFF
len: 13; v_gene: TRBV5-5; abundance: -; j_gene: TRBJ1-1; d_gene: TRBD1; CDR3nt: TGTGCCAGCAGGCGACAGGGGAACACTGAAGCTTTCTTT; CDR3aa: CASRRQGNTEAFF
len: 15; v_gene: TRBV6-5; abundance: once; j_gene: TRBJ2-7; d_gene: TRBD2; CDR3nt: TGTGCCAGCAGTTACCAGCGGGAGCAAGTCTACGAGCAGTACTTC; CDR3aa: CASSYQREQVYEQYF
len: 15; v_gene: TRBV12-5; abundance: -; j_gene: TRBJ2-7; d_gene: -; CDR3nt: TGTGCTAGTGGTTTGGTATTCAGGGTTGCGCACGAGCAGTACTTC; CDR3aa: CASGLVFRVAHEQYF
len: 15; v_gene: TRBV2; abundance: -; j_gene: TRBJ1-1; d_gene: -; CDR3nt: TGTGCCAGCAGTGAGGCAGGGATTATGAACACTGAAGCTTTCTTT; CDR3aa: CASSEAGIMNTEAFF
len: 14; v_gene: TRBV21-1; abundance: -; j_gene: TRBJ1-3; d_gene: -; CDR3nt: TGTGCCAGCAGCAATAGCCACTCTGGAAACACCATATATTTT; CDR3aa: CASSNSHSGNTIYF
len: 15; v_gene: TRBV7-9; abundance: -; j_gene: TRBJ2-3; d_gene: -; CDR3nt: TGTGCCAGCCTCCTGGCCGAGGGAGGCACAGATACGCAGTATTTT; CDR3aa: CASLLAEGGTDTQYF
len: 13; v_gene: TRBV7-7; abundance: -; j_gene: TRBJ2-1; d_gene: TRBD2; CDR3nt: TGTGCCAGCAGCTCTGGACTAGCAAATGAGCAGTTCTTC; CDR3aa: CASSSGLANEQFF
len: 16; v_gene: TRBV28; abundance: -; j_gene: TRBJ2-7; d_gene: TRBD1; CDR3nt: TGTGCCAGCAGTCCCTTGCAGGGGGCATTGTTCTACGAGCAGTACTTC; CDR3aa: CASSPLQGALFYEQYF
len: 16; v_gene: TRBV7-9; abundance: -; j_gene: TRBJ2-3; d_gene: TRBD2; CDR3nt: TGTGCCAGCAGCTTGGATCAGCGGGGGAGCACAGATACGCAGTATTTT; CDR3aa: CASSLDQRGSTDTQYF
len: 13; v_gene: TRBV4-1; abundance: -; j_gene: TRBJ1-1; d_gene: -; CDR3nt: TGCGCCAGCAGCCAGGTTGGGCCGGGTGAAGCTTTCTTT; CDR3aa: CASSQVGPGEAFF
len: 13; v_gene: TRBV7-2; abundance: -; j_gene: TRBJ1-4; d_gene: -; CDR3nt: TGTGCCAGCAGCGGAGACACTAATGAAAAACTGTTTTTT; CDR3aa: CASSGDTNEKLFF
len: 13; v_gene: TRBV19; abundance: -; j_gene: TRBJ2-1; d_gene: -; CDR3nt: TGTGCCAGTAGTATTCTGAATACCAATGAGCAGTTCTTC; CDR3aa: CASSILNTNEQFF
len: 12; v_gene: TRBV2; abundance: -; j_gene: TRBJ1-2; d_gene: -; CDR3nt: TGTGCCAGCAGTGAATCTGGGAGCGGCTACACCTTC; CDR3aa: CASSESGSGYTF
len: 15; v_gene: TRBV5-4; abundance: once; j_gene: TRBJ2-7; d_gene: TRBD1; CDR3nt: TGTGCCAGCAGCTCCCGACAGGGTTCTCGCTACGAGCAGTACTTC; CDR3aa: CASSSRQGSRYEQYF